The 9 T cell receptor beta chains below come from one sample, sequenced in a study of T cell changes during pregnancy in multiple sclerosis. Profiling relied on immunoSEQ multiplex PCR, and the TCRdb table lists in-frame clones only, not all of them. The sample has under 60,000 clones, approximately 95% seen once. The material was CD4+ T cells from peripheral blood mononuclear cells, obtained in the third trimester of pregnancy. All receptors derive from a female donor with multiple sclerosis, enrolled in a pregnancy study.

The chain employs TRBV5-1 and TRBJ2-2; TRBD2 aligns across 12 bases. The CDR3 consists of 15 residues. The V gene end was trimmed by 3 bases and the J gene end by 5 bases; junction bases not matched to a gene: 2. Germline lookup yields CDR1 SGHRS and CDR2 YFSETQ. The CDR3 protein is CASSYGLAGTGELFF. CDR3 bases: TGCGCCAGCAGCTACGGACTAGCGGGGACCGGGGAGCTGTTTTTT.

The chain uses TRBV6-4 and TRBJ2-3; 7 nucleotides agree with TRBD1. Germline lookup yields CDR1 MRHNA and CDR2 SNTAGT. V was clipped by 6 bases and J by 3 bases; unmatched bases: 6. The CDR3 runs to 14 residues. This chain's CDR3 is CASSVQTGTDTQYF. CDR3 sequence (DNA): TGTGCCAGCAGCGTACAGACAGGGACAGATACGCAGTATTTT.

The chain combines TRBV28 with TRBJ1-1; 9 positions agree with TRBD1. The CDR3 has 13 residues. J gave up 10 bases and V 5 bases, and 8 bases lay outside the gene matches. CDR1 and CDR2 (germline): MDHEN, SYDVKM. CDR3 protein: CASSPGTGYVAFF. DNA of the CDR3: TGTGCCAGCAGTCCGGGGACAGGGTATGTAGCTTTCTTT.

This clone appeared a single time. The chain is built from TRBV19 and TRBJ1-6, with D maybe TRBD1 (6 bases). The CDR3 extends over 16 amino acids. V shed 5 bases and J shed 5 bases, with 16 bases lying between them. Germline V gives CDR1 LNHDA, CDR2 SQIVND (reference sequence). For the CDR3, the DNA is TGTGCCAGTAGTCCCCGCGGGGGCACCGATAATTCACCCCTCCACTTT. It is translated as CASSPRGGTDNSPLHF.

This clone was counted a single time. The gene calls are TRBV19 and TRBJ2-3, with 7 nucleotides matching TRBD1. The V gene's germline CDR1 is LNHDA and CDR2 SQIVND (reference sequence). V trimming: 4 bases; J trimming: 4 bases; junction bases outside the gene matches: 2. The CDR3 is made up of 13 amino acids. Here the CDR3 DNA reads TGTGCCAGTAGTAGGCAGGGGGCAGATACGCAGTATTTT. It yields the protein CASSRQGADTQYF.

The chain has TRBV6-5 and TRBJ2-7; 7 nucleotides line up with TRBD1. This CDR3 has 11 amino acids. From germline, CDR1 is MNHEY and CDR2 SVGAGI. V gave up 8 bases and J gave up 2 bases; unmatched junction bases: 0. The CDR3 nucleotides are TGTGCCAGCGGGACAGCCTACGAGCAGTACTTC. Its protein is CASGTAYEQYF.

This sequence joins TRBV7-9 and TRBJ2-7, with 10 positions matching TRBD1. Trimming cost V 4 bases and J 2 bases; bases outside gene matches: 5. Germline CDR1 and CDR2: SEHNR and FQNEAQ (reference sequence). This CDR3 is built from 15 residues. The CDR3 loop reads CASSSPGQGTYEQYF. The CDR3 nucleotides are TGTGCCAGCAGCTCACCGGGACAGGGGACCTACGAGCAGTACTTC.

DNA for the CDR3: TGTGCCAGCAGCCAAGGGACAGGGGGCCCTGGCTACACCTTC. Translated: CASSQGTGGPGYTF. The gene calls are TRBV14 and TRBJ1-2; 11 bases match TRBD1. The CDR3 runs to 14 residues. CDR1 is SGHDN, CDR2 FVKESK, per germline. J gave up 7 bases and V 1 base, and 2 bases lay outside the gene matches.

The chain has TRBV29-1 and TRBJ2-7; 12 positions match TRBD1. CDR1 is SQVTM and CDR2 is ANQGSEA in the germline V gene. The CDR3 runs to 12 residues. V shed 7 bases, J shed 6 bases, and the junction held 4 bases outside the gene matches. CDR3 DNA sequence: TGCAGCGGCGGGACAGGGGGCGGCGAGCAGTACTTC. Residues: CSGGTGGGEQYF.